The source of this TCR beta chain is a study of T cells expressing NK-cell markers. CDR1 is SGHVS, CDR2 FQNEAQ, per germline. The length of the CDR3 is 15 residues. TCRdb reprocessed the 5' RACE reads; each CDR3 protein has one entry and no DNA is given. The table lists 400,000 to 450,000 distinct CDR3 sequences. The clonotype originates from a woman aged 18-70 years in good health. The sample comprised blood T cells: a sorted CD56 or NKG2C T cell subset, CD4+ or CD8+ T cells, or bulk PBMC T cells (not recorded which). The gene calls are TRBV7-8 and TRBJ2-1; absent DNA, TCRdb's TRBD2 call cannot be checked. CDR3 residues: CASSLFSGKVDEQFF. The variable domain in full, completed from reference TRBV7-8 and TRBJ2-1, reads GAGVSQSPRYKVAKRGQDVALRCDPISGHVSLFWYQQALGQGPEFLTYFQNEAQLDKSGLPSDRFFAERPEGSVSTLKIQRTQQEDSAVYLCASSLFSGKVDEQFFGPGTRLTVL.